The 15 T cell receptor beta chains below all came from one sample that was sequenced in a study of identical twins. Via MiXCR, TCRdb re-called the 5' RACE reads, giving one row per CDR3 protein. The sample lists 520,000 or so distinct CDR3 sequences, approximately 22% occurring once. The sample also formed part of further work on T cells expressing NK-cell markers.

Sequencing used CD4+ T cells sorted from blood. These receptors were taken from a woman aged 18-29 years in good health.

This chain connects TRBV2 to TRBJ2-1, with 10 bases fitting TRBD2. The J segment lost 15 bases and the V segment lost 2 bases, leaving 4 bases of the junction unmatched. The CDR3 is 12 amino acids. The germline V gene has CDR1 SNHLY and CDR2 FYNNEI. CDR3 nucleotides: TGTGCCAGCAGTGAATCAGCGGGAGGGCCGTTCTTC. Protein product: CASSESAGGPFF.

This clonotype has more than one count but fewer than ten. The V call is TRBV5-1, the J call TRBJ2-7; 7 positions match TRBD1. V shed 4 bases and J 5 bases; nucleotides not matched to a gene: 6. This CDR3 is built from 13 residues. Germline-derived CDR1 and CDR2 are SGHRS and YFSETQ. CDR3 DNA: TGCGCCAGCAGCCAAAGACAGGGCCACGAGCAGTACTTC. It encodes CASSQRQGHEQYF.

The chain has TRBV6-5 and TRBJ1-3, with a weak D call TRBD1 (5 bases). CDR1 and CDR2 from the germline V gene are MNHEY and SVGAGI. With 7 bases removed from V and 4 bases from J, the gap between germline ends came to 14 bases. The CDR3 covers 14 residues. CDR3 protein: CASISFRAGNTIYF. In DNA form, the CDR3 reads TGTGCCAGCATTTCGTTCAGGGCCGGAAACACCATATATTTT.

The chain combines TRBV3-1 with TRBJ1-1; perhaps TRBD1 as D (5 bases). The V end lost 11 bases, the J end lost 4 bases, and 35 bases lay between the germline ends. The CDR3 length is 19 residues. Germline V gene sequence: CDR1 LGHDT, CDR2 YNNKEL (reference sequence). CDR3 DNA sequence: TGTGCCTTCAAGGGCGTGGGGCACAGACCCCCTCACTTGGGCACTGAAGCTTTCTTT. As protein: CAFKGVGHRPPHLGTEAFF.

In this sample, this clonotype turned up a few times. The rearrangement uses TRBV5-1 and TRBJ1-2; possible D gene TRBD1, 6 bases. CDR3 length: 14 residues. Germline assignment: CDR1 SGHRS and CDR2 YFSETQ. Trimming left V 0 bases short and J 4 bases short, with 10 bases between. CDR3 loop: CASSLEGGSYGYTF. The CDR3 DNA follows: TGCGCCAGCAGCTTGGAGGGGGGTAGCTATGGCTACACCTTC. Supplemented by reference TRBV5-1 and TRBJ1-2, the full variable domain reads KAGVTQTPRYLIKTRGQQVTLSCSPISGHRSVSWYQQTPGQGLQFLFEYFSETQRNKGNFPGRFSGRQFSNSRSEMNVSTLELGDSALYLCASSLEGGSYGYTFGSGTRLTVV.

V and J are TRBV20-1 and TRBJ2-3; D tentatively reads TRBD1 or TRBD2 (6 bases each). This CDR3 is built from 14 residues. Germline CDR1 DFQATT, CDR2 SNEGSKA (reference sequence). The V end was cut by 5 bases, the J end by 1 base, with 13 bases between. This CDR3 is CSALVGGRTDTQYF. The CDR3 DNA sequence: TGCAGTGCTCTGGTGGGGGGCCGCACAGATACGCAGTATTTT.

This clonotype has at least ten counts. J is TRBJ2-1 and V is TRBV12-3 or TRBV12-4; 9 bases are shared with TRBD2. The CDR3 spans 17 residues. Unmatched junction bases numbered 10, after V lost 1 base and J lost 6 bases. The CDR3, as DNA: TGTGCCAGCAGTTTAGGGGTAATTAGCGGGAGAGGCAATGAGCAGTTCTTC. It is translated as CASSLGVISGRGNEQFF.

J is TRBJ1-5 and V is TRBV30; D might be TRBD1 (6 bases). This CDR3 is built from 14 residues. Germline CDR1 and CDR2: GTSNPN and SVGIG (reference sequence). The V and J ends lost 0 bases and 5 bases respectively, with 11 bases between them. The CDR3 protein is CAWSVLQGYQPQHF. The CDR3 DNA reads TGTGCCTGGAGTGTACTGCAGGGGTATCAGCCCCAGCATTTT.

This clonotype was detected only a few times. This chain uses TRBV20-1 with TRBJ2-7; 9 nucleotides match TRBD2. Trimming removed 6 bases from V and 4 bases from J; junction bases left unmatched: 7. Per germline, CDR1 DFQATT and CDR2 SNEGSKA (reference sequence). The CDR3 has 13 amino acids. Here the CDR3 DNA reads TGCAGTGCCGCCCAGCGGGGGGTATACGAGCAGTACTTC. Its protein product is CSAAQRGVYEQYF.

The sample holds a few counts of this clonotype. The chain uses TRBV29-1 and TRBJ1-5; D perhaps matches TRBD1 (5 bases). The CDR3 sequence is 11 residues long. Between the trimmed V and J ends, which lost 7 bases and 5 bases, there was a span of 9 bases. Germline CDR1 SQVTM, CDR2 ANQGSEA. The CDR3 DNA is TGCAGCGCTGGGGACGATCAGCCCCAGCATTTT. Translated, it gives CSAGDDQPQHF.

This rearrangement joins TRBV5-1 to TRBJ2-5, with D tentatively TRBD1 (7 bases). This CDR3 comprises 13 residues. Germline V gives CDR1 SGHRS, CDR2 YFSETQ. Trimming removed 3 bases from V and 4 bases from J, with 10 bases in between. CDR3 DNA sequence: TGCGCCAGCAGCTACCAGGGGGGAGAGACCCAGTACTTC. Translated: CASSYQGGETQYF.

There are a few counts of this clonotype. This CDR3 is CASSLRRGQGGTGELFF. DNA of the CDR3: TGTGCCAGCAGCTTAAGAAGGGGACAGGGGGGGACCGGGGAGCTGTTTTTT. V is TRBV7-2 and J is TRBJ2-2; 11 nucleotides align to TRBD1. The length of the CDR3 is 17 residues. Germline CDR1 is SGHTA and CDR2 is FQGNSA. J lost 5 bases, V lost 2 bases, and 7 bases had no gene match. Variable domain in full (rest from reference TRBV7-2 and TRBJ2-2): GAGVSQSPSNKVTEKGKDVELRCDPISGHTALYWYRQSLGQGLEFLIYFQGNSAPDKSGLPSDRFSAERTGGSVSTLTIQRTQQEDSAVYLCASSLRRGQGGTGELFFGEGSRLTVL.

The J gene is TRBJ2-7, the V gene TRBV11-2; TRBD1 aligns across 8 bases. CDR1 is SGHAT and CDR2 is FQNNGV in the germline V gene. CDR3 length: 15 residues. V gave up 6 bases and J gave up 5 bases; unmatched junction bases: 12. CDR3: CASRPGAGGRNEQYF. DNA for the CDR3: TGTGCCAGCAGGCCCGGGGCAGGGGGCCGGAACGAGCAGTACTTC.

The J gene is TRBJ2-7, the V gene TRBV12-3 or TRBV12-4; D not resolved. CDR3 size: 14 residues. V shed 5 bases and J shed 3 bases, with 14 bases lying between them. The CDR3 protein is CASSPDTLLYEQYF. The CDR3 DNA is TGTGCCAGCAGTCCAGACACACTACTCTACGAGCAGTACTTC.

This clonotype showed up many times. The J gene is TRBJ1-6, the V gene TRBV20-1; D is unresolved. The CDR3 has 13 amino acids. The germline V gene encodes CDR1 DFQATT and CDR2 SNEGSKA (reference sequence). V dropped 3 bases and J dropped 8 bases, with 11 bases sitting between them. The CDR3 sequence is CSASLFYDSPLHF. The CDR3 coding sequence is TGCAGTGCTAGTCTATTTTATGATTCACCCCTCCACTTT.